This TCR beta chain was sequenced during a study of blood T cell repertoires in COVID-19. The CDR3 has 13 residues. Trimming pared 5 bases from V and 5 bases from J, leaving 12 bases between. In the study's own analysis: Reference gene primer amplification gave estimated nucleated cell counts. Clones were read by immunoSEQ multiplex PCR, and TCRdb kept only the in-frame ones, dropping some. Clone size and the V and J calls come from that table; the DNA yielded D and trimming. The sample has a few hundred thousand clones; 75% to 90% are singletons. This study enrolled people aged 18 to 89 from approximately 24 US geographic areas.

The TCR sequence derives from a man aged 25 to 40 who had recovered from COVID-19. The material sequenced was PBMCs or T cells enriched from blood (not recorded which). The chain links TRBV12-3 or TRBV12-4 to TRBJ1-2, with D perhaps TRBD1 (5 bases). CDR3 protein: CASSTGGVYGYTF. Written as DNA, the CDR3 is TGTGCCAGCAGTACCGGGGGGGTATATGGCTACACCTTC.